The entry below gives a single TCR beta chain sequence along with its context. Its antigen has not been determined. The input lacks base qualities; no much larger clone sits a single base away. This sample was taken from a study of blood T cells in healthy people across ages (dated by TCRdb to the mid-2010s). In terms of the full investigation: In model experiments, template switching captured about one uniquely barcoded TCR beta cDNA molecule for every two T cells. Age-related changes in TCR beta repertoire diversity were measured in the study by deep sequencing normalized with unique cDNA molecular identifiers. Four age groups were formed from the donors: young (average about 17 years), middle-aged (around 40), aged (about 62) and long-lived (about 80). To avoid experimental bias, donors of different ages were spread randomly across the sequencing lanes. The study analyzed two additional independent replicas of 1 million unique cDNA reads from the same blood draw for two donors, one aged 18 to 29 and one aged 80 or older. General conclusions and limits of the study: Estimates of total diversity based on one million sequenced T cells were considered lower bounds and underestimates. As age increased, observed TCR beta diversity per million T cells dropped in a roughly linear way, and a significant reduction was already evident by age 40. Compared with the aged group, the long-lived group had more naive CD4+ T cells, fewer expanded clones and increased TCR diversity, suggesting age selection. Donor CMV infection status was unknown, potentially confounding age-related changes in expanded clonotypes. There was a strong correlation between observed TCR beta diversity and the percentage of naive T cells measured by flow cytometry. Conclusive comparison of naive and antigen-experienced compartments was prevented by the profiling of bulk unsorted PBMCs.

Preparation of the library involved 5' RACE. TCRdb names Illumina HiSeq 2500 as the instrument used. A second PCR of 7 to 11 cycles was performed with a sample-barcoded 5' primer and a J-beta primer mix. A unique molecular identifier was introduced onto each TCR beta cDNA molecule by a template-switch 5' adaptor carrying 12 random nucleotides. Each sample yielded at least 2.5 million CDR3-containing paired-end reads. The Mint cDNA synthesis kit, primed by a TRBC-specific oligonucleotide, was used to synthesize first-strand cDNA from all RNA. After uracil-DNA glycosylase treatment, a first 18-cycle PCR used universal primers M1SS and BC2_uni_R on all cDNA. From the authors' description of their analysis: Each sample was normalized by randomly selecting 1 million high-quality reads, each carrying a distinct molecular identifier. Instead of being binned into consensus sequences, reads that shared molecular identifiers were thrown out. MiTCR, with a Q25 quality threshold and the strictest error-elimination algorithm, was used for CDR3 identification, clonotype clustering and error correction. A nonparametric unseen species model using Euler transformation provided a lower-bound estimate of total TCR beta diversity. TCRdb reworked the public reads: Q25 trimming with fastp, MiXCR clone assembly, productive beta chains retained. Every CDR3 protein is listed once, alongside the most common genes and DNA of its rows. The V and J calls reflect TCRdb's pipeline rather than the authors' work. The sample table contains 650,000 to 900,000 distinct CDR3 sequences; only one count was recorded for 60% to 80% of them. About a quarter of the sample rests with the top ten.

Trimming at the junction amounts to 3 bases on V and 3 bases on J, and the germline ends lie 13 bases apart. The CDR3 has 15 amino acids, counting the end cysteine and phenylalanine. The retained sequence is limited to the CDR3, 45 bases, with the frame set at the first base. Per the germline V gene, SGHTA is the CDR1 and FQGTGA is the CDR2. Donors were around 37 systemically healthy Caucasian individuals from Russia aged roughly 6 to 95 years. Each donor gave ten milliliters of peripheral blood, collected into EDTA-treated Vacutainer tubes. Ficoll-Paque density-gradient centrifugation was used to isolate PBMCs, with at least 6 million obtained per sample. Trizol reagent was used to extract total RNA from PBMCs, with at least 6 micrograms per sample. The percentages of naive CD45RAhigh/CD27high T cells were determined by flow cytometry on a PBMC aliquot from every donor.

Source material: blood. The source of this sequence is a young man in good health. Recombination joined TRBV7-3 with TRBJ2-3; the D gene cannot be resolved beyond TRBD1 or TRBD2, each matching 5 bases. The DNA sequence reads TGTGCCAGCAGCTTCGCATTTGAGGGGACAGATACGCAGTATTTT. This yields the protein CASSFAFEGTDTQYF.